This T cell receptor (beta chain) stems from a study of neurological immune-mediated disorders. Study-wide results and caveats: It was HTLV-1-associated myelopathy that showed the most TCR clonal expansion, while multiple sclerosis showed the least, falling below healthy controls.

This clonotype was seen ten or more times. Antigen unknown. In every sequencing run, more than 170 million TCR-beta sequences were generated from 15-18 subjects. In TCRdb, the 5' RACE reads were re-called with MiXCR into one record per CDR3 protein. Among about 50,000 distinct CDR3 sequences listed, about 9.3% were seen once. The sequence came from a man aged 70-80 years with HTLV-1-associated myelopathy (HAM/TSP). The sequencing input was PBMCs.

In DNA, the CDR3 is TGCAGTGCTACGCCGGCAAACCTAGCCAAAAACATTCAGTACTTC. Its translation: CSATPANLAKNIQYF. This rearrangement joins TRBV20-1 to TRBJ2-4, with unresolved D. CDR1 and CDR2 from the germline V gene are DFQATT and SNEGSKA (reference sequence). The CDR3 spans 15 residues. The ends were cut back, 4 bases at V and 0 bases at J, with 13 bases in the middle.